The 2 T cell receptor beta chains in this list originate from one sample, sequenced in a study of blood T cell repertoires in COVID-19 (dated by TCRdb to 2018 to 2021). Receptor libraries were prepared by the immunoSEQ multiplex PCR assay. The table was pulled from immuneACCESS by TCRdb, which kept in-frame rearrangements only. Such tables lose some clones; where checked, under half of the loss comes from unresolved V genes, and the rest has no known cause. The sample table holds over 150,000 clones, of which approximately 80% were seen once. The ten largest make up roughly 2.9% of the sample. The sequenced material came from peripheral blood. These receptors all stem from a woman aged 60 to 75 with acute or convalescent COVID-19.

The chain joins TRBV11-2 to TRBJ1-2; possibly TRBD1 for D (5 bases). Germline lookup yields CDR1 SGHAT and CDR2 FQNNGV. V shed 5 bases and J shed 7 bases, with 20 bases lying between them. The CDR3 totals 15 residues. CDR3 bases: TGTGCCAGCAGCCCTGGGGTCAGGGAGGGCGGTGGCTACACCTTC. This codes for CASSPGVREGGGYTF.

The V and J genes are TRBV7-8 and TRBJ2-7; 8 bases agree with TRBD1. The CDR3 covers 15 residues. In germline, CDR1 is SGHVS, CDR2 FQNEAQ. After removal of 4 bases from V and 1 base from J, the junction contained 6 bases not matched to a gene. CDR3 DNA: TGTGCCAGCAGCTCCCAGGGGGCGAAATCCTACGAGCAGTACTTC. Translating gives CASSSQGAKSYEQYF.